This T cell receptor (beta chain) originates from a study of blood T cells in healthy people across ages. PCR was performed a second time for about 6 to 11 cycles using a sample-barcoded 5' primer and a J-beta primer mix. TCRdb passed the 5' RACE reads through MiXCR, listing each CDR3 protein once. The table lists about 1.5 million distinct CDR3 sequences, 42% of them singletons. The V and J ends lost 4 bases and 4 bases respectively, with 8 bases between them. Per germline, CDR1 SGHDT and CDR2 YYEEEE. CDR3 length equals 13 residues. The sample taken for sequencing was blood. This chain joins TRBV5-6 and TRBJ2-2; D gene uncertain. The receptor was isolated from a woman younger than 30 in good health. CDR3 bases: TGTGCCAGCAGCCATATAGCCACCGGGGAGCTGTTTTTT. Translated, it gives CASSHIATGELFF.